This T cell receptor (beta chain) was captured by sequencing in a study of blood T cell repertoires in COVID-19. Germline CDR1 and CDR2: KGHSH and LQKENI. The CDR3 loop spans 18 amino acids. Trimming removed 6 bases from V and 5 bases from J; junction bases left unmatched: 18. Some clones are missing from TCRdb's copy, which holds only in-frame ones; the method was immunoSEQ multiplex PCR. The sample lists approximately 90,000 clones; around 87% were seen once. The TCR originated in a human donor in a cohort sampled during active COVID-19. The chain has TRBV18 and TRBJ2-3, with TRBD2 matching 9 bases. The sample was peripheral blood. This CDR3 reads CASSVRAPAGGPIDTQYF. CDR3 bases: TGTGCCAGCTCGGTTCGTGCGCCGGCGGGGGGGCCGATAGATACGCAGTATTTT. Together with reference TRBV18 and TRBJ2-3, the CDR3 gives the full variable domain: NAGVMQNPRHLVRRRGQEARLRCSPMKGHSHVYWYRQLPEEGLKFMVYLQKENIIDESGMPKERFSAEFPKEGPSILRIQQVVRGDSAAYFCASSVRAPAGGPIDTQYFGPGTRLTVL.